This T cell receptor beta chain is from a study of OX40 agonist ivuxolimab in advanced cancers. Study details: With a range of roughly 20 to 85, age averaged roughly 60 years, and around 83% were male. Study-wide results and caveats: Dosing at 0.1 to 3.0 mg/kg was accompanied by clonal expansion of CD4+ and CD8+ blood T cells by week 6.

TCRdb's copy holds only in-frame clones and misses some; the assay was immunoSEQ multiplex PCR. The repertoire holds over 30,000 clones, with roughly 90% as singletons. The table lists this clone with a few counts. Its specificity is unknown. V lost 6 bases and J lost 0; bases outside the gene matches: 13. Germline V gives CDR1 SGHDN, CDR2 FVKESK. The CDR3 consists of 17 residues. The chain carries TRBV14 and TRBJ1-1; 7 bases match TRBD1. The origin of this receptor is an adult with an advanced solid tumor such as melanoma, head and neck, liver or kidney cancer. The sequences come from CD4+ or CD8+ T cells sorted from blood, collected in a trial of the OX40 agonist ivuxolimab. The CDR3 bases are TGTGCCAGCAGACGAACCTGGGACAGCCACATGAACACTGAAGCTTTCTTT. This gives the protein CASRRTWDSHMNTEAFF.